A selection of T cell receptor beta chains follows, all from one sample in a study of vaccination and CD4 T cells after COVID-19. TCRdb analysed the PCR reads with MiXCR anew, one entry per CDR3 protein. The repertoire holds over 12,000 distinct CDR3 sequences, with around 59% as singletons. For these TCRs, the target antigens are not known. The material sequenced was CD4+ T cells from blood, cultured in vitro. The origin of the receptors is a human donor who had recovered from COVID-19. Both conserved end residues are part of each CDR3. The D gene is left open where the match is weak. Only some rows state a clone size, as once, few, many or a class for expanded clones.

j_gene: TRBJ2-7; d_gene: NA; v_gene: TRBV11-2; abundance: NA; CDR3nt: TGTGCCAGCAGCTTAGGCACCGAGCAGTACTTC; CDR3aa: CASSLGTEQYF
j_gene: TRBJ2-3; d_gene: TRBD2; v_gene: TRBV20-1; abundance: NA; CDR3nt: TGCAGTGCTAGATTACTAGCGGGGATCACAGATACGCAGTATTTT; CDR3aa: CSARLLAGITDTQYF
j_gene: TRBJ2-3; d_gene: NA; v_gene: TRBV6-4; abundance: NA; CDR3nt: TGTGCCAGCAGTGAAGCGGGCACAGATACGCGGTATTTT; CDR3aa: CASSEAGTDTRYF
j_gene: TRBJ2-2; d_gene: NA; v_gene: TRBV7-8; abundance: NA; CDR3nt: TGTGCCAGCAGCTCTCGAGGCTGGGGGGTTACCGGGGAGCTGTTTTTT; CDR3aa: CASSSRGWGVTGELFF
j_gene: TRBJ2-7; d_gene: TRBD2; v_gene: TRBV20-1; abundance: NA; CDR3nt: TGCAGTGCTAGAGAGGAGGGGAGGGGCTACGAGCAGTACTTC; CDR3aa: CSAREEGRGYEQYF
j_gene: TRBJ2-7; d_gene: TRBD2; v_gene: TRBV11-3; abundance: few; CDR3nt: TGTGCCAGCAGCCGGGGAGTAGCGGGGGGTTACGAGCAGTACTTC; CDR3aa: CASSRGVAGGYEQYF
j_gene: TRBJ2-4; d_gene: NA; v_gene: TRBV20-1; abundance: NA; CDR3nt: TGCAGTGCTCCCCAAAGAACCCCAGGCCAAGCCAAAAACATTCAGTACTTC; CDR3aa: CSAPQRTPGQAKNIQYF
j_gene: TRBJ2-7; d_gene: TRBD1; v_gene: TRBV20-1; abundance: NA; CDR3nt: TGCAGTGCTAGTTGGGGACAGGACAACGAGCAGTACTTC; CDR3aa: CSASWGQDNEQYF
j_gene: TRBJ2-5; d_gene: TRBD1; v_gene: TRBV7-8; abundance: few; CDR3nt: TGTGCCAGCAGCCCCTTGCCGGGACAGGGGGTTGAGACCCAGTACTTC; CDR3aa: CASSPLPGQGVETQYF
j_gene: TRBJ1-1; d_gene: NA; v_gene: TRBV7-9; abundance: once; CDR3nt: TGTGCCAGCAGCTTAGCGAAGGGGCCGAACACTGAAGCTTTCTTT; CDR3aa: CASSLAKGPNTEAFF
j_gene: TRBJ1-6; d_gene: NA; v_gene: TRBV6-2/TRBV6-3; abundance: NA; CDR3nt: TGTGCCAGCAGGGAAGCAGAACCCGATAATTCACCCCTCCACTTT; CDR3aa: CASREAEPDNSPLHF
j_gene: TRBJ2-1; d_gene: TRBD2; v_gene: TRBV7-9; abundance: NA; CDR3nt: TGTGCCAGCAGCTTAGGGGCTGGTGGCGGGGGGGCCCACAATGAGCAGTTCTTC; CDR3aa: CASSLGAGGGGAHNEQFF
j_gene: TRBJ1-2; d_gene: NA; v_gene: TRBV2; abundance: few; CDR3nt: TGTGCCAGCAATATAGGCGGAAGGGGCTACACCTTC; CDR3aa: CASNIGGRGYTF
j_gene: TRBJ2-1; d_gene: TRBD1; v_gene: TRBV6-5; abundance: NA; CDR3nt: TGTGCCAGCAGTTCCACAGGGGGCGAATACAATGAGCAGTTCTTC; CDR3aa: CASSSTGGEYNEQFF
j_gene: TRBJ1-5; d_gene: NA; v_gene: TRBV6-1; abundance: NA; CDR3nt: TGTGCCGGCAGTGAATCCGGGGGGACTCAGCCCCAGCATTTT; CDR3aa: CAGSESGGTQPQHF
j_gene: TRBJ1-1; d_gene: NA; v_gene: TRBV7-2; abundance: few; CDR3nt: TGTGCCAGCAGCCATTACCCGTGGGGCATGAACACTGAAGCTTTCTTT; CDR3aa: CASSHYPWGMNTEAFF
j_gene: TRBJ1-5; d_gene: TRBD1; v_gene: TRBV20-1; abundance: NA; CDR3nt: TGCAGTGCTAGCAGGGGGGATCAGCCCCAGCATTTT; CDR3aa: CSASRGDQPQHF
j_gene: TRBJ1-3; d_gene: NA; v_gene: TRBV6-2/TRBV6-3; abundance: few; CDR3nt: TGTGCCAGCAGTTACTTCGGCCGGCGGGCCTCTGGAAACACCATATATTTT; CDR3aa: CASSYFGRRASGNTIYF
j_gene: TRBJ2-7; d_gene: TRBD1; v_gene: TRBV28; abundance: NA; CDR3nt: TGTGCCAGCAGTTTGAGACAGGGCTCCTACGAGCAGTACTTC; CDR3aa: CASSLRQGSYEQYF
j_gene: TRBJ1-1; d_gene: NA; v_gene: TRBV20-1; abundance: few; CDR3nt: TGCAGTGCTGCCCCCCAGTTGAACACTGAAGCTTTCTTT; CDR3aa: CSAAPQLNTEAFF
j_gene: TRBJ1-1; d_gene: TRBD1; v_gene: TRBV28; abundance: NA; CDR3nt: TGTGCCTTACTAGACAGGGGGTACACTGAAGCTTTCTTT; CDR3aa: CALLDRGYTEAFF